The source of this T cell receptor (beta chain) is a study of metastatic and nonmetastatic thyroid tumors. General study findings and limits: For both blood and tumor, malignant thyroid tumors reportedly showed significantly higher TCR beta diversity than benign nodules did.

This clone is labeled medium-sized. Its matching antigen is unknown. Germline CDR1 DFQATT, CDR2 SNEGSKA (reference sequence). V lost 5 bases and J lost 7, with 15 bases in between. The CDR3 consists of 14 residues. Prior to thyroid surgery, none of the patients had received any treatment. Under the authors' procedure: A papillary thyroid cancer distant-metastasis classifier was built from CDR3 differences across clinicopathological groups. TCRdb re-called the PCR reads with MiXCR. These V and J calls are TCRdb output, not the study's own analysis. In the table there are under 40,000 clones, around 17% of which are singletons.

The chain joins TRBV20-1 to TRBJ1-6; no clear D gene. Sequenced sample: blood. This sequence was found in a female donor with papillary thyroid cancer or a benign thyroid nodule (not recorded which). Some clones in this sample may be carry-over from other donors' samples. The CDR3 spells CSAPLPARNSPLHF. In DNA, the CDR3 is TGCAGTGCTCCCCTTCCAGCGAGAAATTCACCCCTCCACTTT.